The T cell receptor (beta chain) described here comes from a study of blood T cell repertoires in COVID-19. Looking at the study overall: Samples of COVID-19 (acute and convalescent) were obtained from the United States, Italy and Spain. PBMCs, B-cell-depleted T cells, or T cells were the source of the cDNA or gDNA that made up the material.

Sequencing used immunoSEQ multiplex PCR; TCRdb keeps in-frame clones, though not all of them. The sample consists of approximately 130,000 clones, approximately 82% of them appearing once. The CDR3 has 12 amino acids. V lost 11 bases to trimming and J lost 4 bases, with 14 bases between them. The receptor comes from a man aged 40-50 years with active or convalescent COVID-19. Sequenced input: peripheral blood. The chain joins TRBV12-3 or TRBV12-4 to TRBJ1-2, with no clear D. In DNA form, the CDR3 reads TGTGCCGCCCGGAGGATGACCTATGGCTACACCTTC. It encodes CAARRMTYGYTF.